This T cell receptor (beta chain) comes out of a study of T cells after somatic rescue of genetic block. TCRdb's table, derived via immunoSEQ multiplex PCR, lists solely in-frame clones and lacks some. The data contain 110,000 or so clones, around 90% of them singletons. Germline V gene data show CDR1 as LNHDA and CDR2 as SQIVND (reference sequence). Trimming removed 9 bases from V and 4 bases from J, with 24 bases in between. The CDR3 length is 16 residues. The V and J genes are TRBV19 and TRBJ1-2; a possible D gene is TRBD1 (5 bases). The sequenced material came from peripheral blood mononuclear cells (PBMCs). The receptor was derived from a young woman. CDR3 region: CARWTGEGITAYGYTF. In nucleotides, the CDR3 is TGTGCCAGATGGACGGGAGAGGGGATTACGGCCTATGGCTACACCTTC.